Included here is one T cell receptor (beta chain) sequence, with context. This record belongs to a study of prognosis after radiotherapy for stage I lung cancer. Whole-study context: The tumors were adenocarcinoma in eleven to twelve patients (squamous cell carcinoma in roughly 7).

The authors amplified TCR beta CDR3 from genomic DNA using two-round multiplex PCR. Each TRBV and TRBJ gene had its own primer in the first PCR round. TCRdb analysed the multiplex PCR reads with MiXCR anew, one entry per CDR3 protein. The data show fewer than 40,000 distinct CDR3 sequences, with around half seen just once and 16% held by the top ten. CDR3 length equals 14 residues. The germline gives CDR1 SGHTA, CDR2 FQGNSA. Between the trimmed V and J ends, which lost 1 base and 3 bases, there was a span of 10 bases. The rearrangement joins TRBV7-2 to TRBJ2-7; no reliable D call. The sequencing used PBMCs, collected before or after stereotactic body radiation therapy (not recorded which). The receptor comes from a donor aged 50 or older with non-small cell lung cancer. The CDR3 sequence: CASSLVLGHYEQYF. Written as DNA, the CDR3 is TGTGCCAGCAGCTTAGTGTTAGGCCACTACGAGCAGTACTTC.